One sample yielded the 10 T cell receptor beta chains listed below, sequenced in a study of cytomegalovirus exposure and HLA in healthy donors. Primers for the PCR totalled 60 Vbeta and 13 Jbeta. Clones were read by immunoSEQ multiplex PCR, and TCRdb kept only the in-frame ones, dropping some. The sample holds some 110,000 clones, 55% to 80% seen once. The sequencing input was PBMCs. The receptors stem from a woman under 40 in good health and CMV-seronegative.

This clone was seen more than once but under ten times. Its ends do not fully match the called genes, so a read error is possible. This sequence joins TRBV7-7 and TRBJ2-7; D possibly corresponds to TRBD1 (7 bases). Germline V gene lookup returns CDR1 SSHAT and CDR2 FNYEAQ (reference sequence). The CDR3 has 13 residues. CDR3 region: CASSPQGGYEQYF. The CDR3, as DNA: TGTGCTAGCAGCCCTCAGGGGGGCTACGAGCAGTACTTC.

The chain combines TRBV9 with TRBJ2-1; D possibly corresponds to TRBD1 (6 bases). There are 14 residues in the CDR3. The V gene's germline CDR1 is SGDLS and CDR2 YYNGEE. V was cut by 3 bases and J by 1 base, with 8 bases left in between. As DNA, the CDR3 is TGTGCCAGCAGCGGGGGGCGGTCCTACAATGAGCAGTTCTTC. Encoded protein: CASSGGRSYNEQFF.

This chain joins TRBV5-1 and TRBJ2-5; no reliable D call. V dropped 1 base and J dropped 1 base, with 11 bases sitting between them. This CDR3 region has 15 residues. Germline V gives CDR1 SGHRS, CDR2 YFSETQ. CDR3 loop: CASSLFPFGQETQYF. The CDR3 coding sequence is TGCGCCAGCAGCTTGTTCCCGTTCGGCCAAGAGACCCAGTACTTC.

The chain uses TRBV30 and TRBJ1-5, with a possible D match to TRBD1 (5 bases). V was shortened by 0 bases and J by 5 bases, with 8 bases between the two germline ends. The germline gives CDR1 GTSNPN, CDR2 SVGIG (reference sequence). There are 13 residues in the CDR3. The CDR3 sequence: CAWSVVRDQPQHF. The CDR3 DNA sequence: TGTGCCTGGAGTGTGGTCAGGGATCAGCCCCAGCATTTT.

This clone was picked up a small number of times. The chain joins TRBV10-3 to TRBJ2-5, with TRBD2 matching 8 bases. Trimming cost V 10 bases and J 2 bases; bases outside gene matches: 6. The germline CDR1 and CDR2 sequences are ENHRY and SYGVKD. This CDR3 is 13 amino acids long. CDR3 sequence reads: CATLRGEQETQYF. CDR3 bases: TGTGCCACCTTGCGGGGGGAACAAGAGACCCAGTACTTC.

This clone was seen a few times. CDR3 sequence (DNA): TGCGCCAGCAGCCAAGATATCAACACTGAAGCTTTCTTT. It yields the protein CASSQDINTEAFF. The chain couples TRBV4-3 to TRBJ1-1; unclear D gene. Trimming removed 0 bases from V and 2 bases from J, with 4 bases in between. CDR3 length equals 13 residues. Looked up from germline, CDR1 is LGHNA and CDR2 is YSLEER.

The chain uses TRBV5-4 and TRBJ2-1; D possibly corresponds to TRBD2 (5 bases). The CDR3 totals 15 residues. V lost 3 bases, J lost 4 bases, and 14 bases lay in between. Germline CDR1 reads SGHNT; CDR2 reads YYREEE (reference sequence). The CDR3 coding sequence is TGTGCCAGCAGCTCCAGCGAGGGCGGGTACAATGAGCAGTTCTTC. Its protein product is CASSSSEGGYNEQFF. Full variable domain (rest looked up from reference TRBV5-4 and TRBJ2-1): ETGVTQSPTHLIKTRGQQVTLRCSSQSGHNTVSWYQQALGQGPQFIFQYYREEENGRGNFPPRFSGLQFPNYSSELNVNALELDDSALYLCASSSSEGGYNEQFFGPGTRLTVL.

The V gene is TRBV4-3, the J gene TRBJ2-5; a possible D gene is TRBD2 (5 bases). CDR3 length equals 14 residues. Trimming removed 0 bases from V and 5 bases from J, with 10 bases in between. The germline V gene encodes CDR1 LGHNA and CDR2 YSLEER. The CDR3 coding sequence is TGCGCCAGCAGCCAAGATATGAGGGCTGAGACCCAGTACTTC. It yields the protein CASSQDMRAETQYF.

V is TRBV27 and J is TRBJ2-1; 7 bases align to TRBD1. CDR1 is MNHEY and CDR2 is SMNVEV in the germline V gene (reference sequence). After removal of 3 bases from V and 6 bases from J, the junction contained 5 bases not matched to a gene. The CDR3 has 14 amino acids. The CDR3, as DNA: TGTGCCAGCAGTTTGACAGGGCAGGGCAATGAGCAGTTCTTC. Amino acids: CASSLTGQGNEQFF.

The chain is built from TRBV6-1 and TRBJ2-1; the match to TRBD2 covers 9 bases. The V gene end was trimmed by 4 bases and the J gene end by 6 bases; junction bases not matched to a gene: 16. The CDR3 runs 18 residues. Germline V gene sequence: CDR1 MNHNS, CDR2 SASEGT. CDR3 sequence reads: CASSGGVLAGVRSNEQFF. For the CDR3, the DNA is TGTGCCAGCAGTGGGGGCGTATTAGCGGGAGTCCGAAGCAATGAGCAGTTCTTC.